The TCR beta chain under discussion was sequenced for a study of blood T cells in healthy people across ages. Each sample had at least 6 million PBMCs isolated. The use of a sample-barcoded 5' primer and a J-beta primer mix characterized a second PCR of roughly 6 to 11 cycles. TCRdb reanalysed the 5' RACE reads using MiXCR and keeps one entry per CDR3 protein. Among roughly 700,000 distinct CDR3 sequences listed, about 52% were seen once. General observations from the study: Greater diversity and more naive CD4+ cells were seen in long-lived donors than in aged donors.

Trimming removed 5 bases at V and 4 bases at J, with 17 bases between. The CDR3 is made up of 14 amino acids. Germline assignment: CDR1 DFQATT and CDR2 SNEGSKA (reference sequence). A few counts support this clonotype. Its antigen is as yet unknown. Sequences were obtained from blood. This TCR was recovered from a woman aged 55-70 years in good health. The V call is TRBV20-1, the J call TRBJ2-5, with D maybe TRBD2 (6 bases). The DNA for the CDR3 is TGCAGTGCTGGGAGGCGGGATTCTGTAGAGACCCAGTACTTC. The encoded protein is CSAGRRDSVETQYF.